This entry is about one T cell receptor (beta chain). The antigen it binds to is not known. No clone much larger than this one lies a single base away; base qualities are absent. The sample comes from a study of T-cell memory formation after mild COVID-19 (dated by TCRdb to about 2021). The study in broad terms: TCR sequence clusters from the two donors were largely donor specific. In a couple of donors, T-cell clones that expanded and contracted after mild COVID-19 were followed by sequencing TCRalpha and TCRbeta repertoires longitudinally. The cohort comprised two young, previously healthy adult volunteers, one female and one male. General study outcomes and caveats: Clones contracting from day 15 to 85 had balanced CD4/CD8 phenotypes, while a second wave expanding from day 15 to 37 was biased towards CD4+. Contracting CD4+ clones turned up mainly in the CM and EM memory subsets, whereas EMRA was where CD8+ clones were enriched. SARS-CoV-2 specificity was not confirmed for the second-wave clones peaking on day 37. The study included only a couple of mild cases, and larger cohorts that include severe cases with pre-infection samples were judged to be necessary. Some responding clones were detected in pre-infection memory, suggesting pre-existing cross-reactive memory T cells joined the SARS-CoV-2 response.

The sequencing machine was an Illumina NovaSeq 6000. TCRalpha and TCRbeta cDNA libraries were built by 5'RACE with constant-segment primers, adding sample barcodes and unique molecular identifiers. RNA was extracted from every sample with Trizol reagent. The libraries were amplified in two PCR steps, and the second step added a second sample barcode and Illumina TruSeq adapters. Libraries were sequenced on an Illumina NovaSeq with 2 x 150 bp paired-end reads. As for how the authors treated the data: The reads were demultiplexed and collapsed into UMI-guided consensus sequences using migec v1.2.7. With mixcr v2.1.11, UMI consensuses were aligned to TRA and TRB V and J templates and assembled into clonotypes. A clonotype was counted as expanded or contracted only when both edgeR and NoisET called the clonotype significant, with the noise models trained on biological replicates. edgeR calls used a false discovery rate-adjusted p below 0.01 and a log2 fold-change threshold of 1. As an exploratory analysis of dynamics, max-normalized trajectories of the 1000 most abundant clonotypes were examined with PCA combined with hierarchical clustering. The CD4 or CD8 phenotype of responding clones was assigned using the separately sequenced CD4+ and CD8+ repertoires. The public reads were reanalyzed by TCRdb: fastp trimming at Q25, MiXCR alignment, in-frame beta chains only. Rows matching on CDR3 protein sequence are summarized as one entry with the most common DNA and genes. TCRdb's processing, not the authors' own work, is the source of the V and J calls. The table for this sample lists around 500,000 distinct CDR3 sequences; around a sixth of them were counted only once. The top ten constitute approximately 13% of the sample.

The CDR3 measures 13 amino acids from cysteine to phenylalanine. Only the CDR3 DNA stays, 39 bases, in frame from base 1. Between the V and J ends, shortened by 4 bases and 6 bases respectively, the junction contains 11 bases. In the germline V gene, CDR1 corresponds to MGHDK and CDR2 to SYGVNS. Ficoll-Paque density gradient centrifugation was the method used to isolate PBMCs. The origin of this receptor is an adult woman who had mild COVID-19 (a few samples of this study predate the infection). The sample titles of this study are shuffled in the database, so cell type and time point are left out; the donor was told from shared clones. The sample was PBMCs or a T cell subset sorted from them (not recorded which). The sequence joins TRBV25-1 to TRBJ2-3, with a tentative D gene TRBD2 over 6 matching bases. The DNA is as follows: TGTGCCAGCAGTGGCGGGACCAGGGATACGCAGTATTTT. The encoded protein is CASSGGTRDTQYF.